A selection of T cell receptor beta chains follows, all from one sample in a study of T cells after yellow fever vaccination. One entry per CDR3 protein, called by TCRdb with MiXCR from the 5' RACE reads. This table holds nearly 550,000 distinct CDR3 sequences, approximately 21% found once. The source material was PBMCs, sampled 15 days after the yellow fever booster vaccination. Every receptor here comes from a man in his thirties or forties who received the YFV17D yellow fever vaccine. CDR3s include the opening cysteine and the closing phenylalanine or tryptophan. The D gene is left open where the match is weak. Size is stated for part of the rows, as once, few or many counts, or as a class when the clone is expanded.

size	V	J	D	DNA	CDR3
NA	TRBV7-8	TRBJ2-5	TRBD2	TGTGCCAGCAGCTTAGCGGGCAGCGGGAGTAAAGAGACCCAGTACTTC	CASSLAGSGSKETQYF
NA	TRBV5-1	TRBJ2-3	NA	TGCGCCAGCAGCCCAGGGGCCAGTCTAAGCACAGATACGCAGTATTTT	CASSPGASLSTDTQYF
NA	TRBV30	TRBJ2-7	NA	TGTGCCTGGAGCTCCGCAGACCAAGGATACTACGAGCAGTACTTC	CAWSSADQGYYEQYF
NA	TRBV2	TRBJ2-7	NA	TGTGCCAGCAGTGAACCATCCACAGGGTCGGGTCCCAACTACGAGCAGTACTTC	CASSEPSTGSGPNYEQYF
NA	TRBV6-5	TRBJ1-2	TRBD1	TGTGCCAGCAGTTACTCGAGTACAGGGGATGGTGGCTACACCTTC	CASSYSSTGDGGYTF
NA	TRBV5-1	TRBJ2-2	NA	TGCGCCAGCAGCTTGGGCCGGGAAGGCGGGGAGCTGTTTTTT	CASSLGREGGELFF
NA	TRBV6-2/TRBV6-3	TRBJ2-5	TRBD2	TGTGCCAGCAGTTACGTAGCGGGAGCTCAAGAGACCCAGTACTTC	CASSYVAGAQETQYF
few	TRBV6-1	TRBJ2-5	TRBD2	TGTGCCAGCAAGTCCGCGGGAGCGCGCCAAGAGACCCAGTACTTC	CASKSAGARQETQYF
NA	TRBV12-3/TRBV12-4	TRBJ2-1	TRBD2	TGTGCCAGCAGTTTGGTAGCGGGAAGGTACAATGAGCAGTTCTTC	CASSLVAGRYNEQFF
few	TRBV20-1	TRBJ2-5	NA	TGCAGTGCTAGAGATCCGCAGGGAAGAGGAAAGACCCAGTACTTC	CSARDPQGRGKTQYF
NA	TRBV20-1	TRBJ2-5	NA	TGCAGTACTTCCGGGACCCAAGAGACCCAGTACTTC	CSTSGTQETQYF
NA	TRBV12-3/TRBV12-4	TRBJ2-4	NA	TGTGCCAGCAGTTTCGACAGAAACATTCAGTACTTC	CASSFDRNIQYF
NA	TRBV7-2	TRBJ2-2	TRBD1	TGTGCCAGCAGCCGCCAGTGGGGGACAGGGCTCACCGGGGAGCTGTTTTTT	CASSRQWGTGLTGELFF
few	TRBV27	TRBJ2-1	TRBD2	TGTGCCAGCAGTTTACTTGGACTAGCGGGAGACAGTGGGAATGAGCAGTTCTTC	CASSLLGLAGDSGNEQFF
NA	TRBV20-1	TRBJ2-2	NA	TGCAGTGCTAGAGTCGGCGGGGAGACGGCAAGGGAGCTGTTTTTT	CSARVGGETARELFF
few	TRBV18	TRBJ2-7	TRBD1	TGTGCCAGCTCACCGGGTCGACAGGGCTACGAGCAGTACTTC	CASSPGRQGYEQYF
few	TRBV6-1	TRBJ2-1	TRBD2	TGTGCCAGCAGTCAAGGGAGTAGCGGGGCATACAATGAGCAGTTCTTC	CASSQGSSGAYNEQFF
few	TRBV12-3/TRBV12-4	TRBJ2-7	TRBD1	TGTGCCAGCAGTCCTAAGACAGGGCGGGAGCAGTACTTC	CASSPKTGREQYF
few	TRBV28	TRBJ1-2	NA	TGTGCCAGCAGCAGGGGCGGCTATGGCTACACCTTC	CASSRGGYGYTF
NA	TRBV29-1	TRBJ2-1	TRBD2	TGCAGCGTAGGTAGCGGGAGCTCCTACAATGAGCAGTTCTTC	CSVGSGSSYNEQFF
few	TRBV5-1	TRBJ2-7	TRBD2	TGCGCCAGCAGCGGGGGACTAGCAAGGGTCTCCTACGAGCAGTACTTC	CASSGGLARVSYEQYF
NA	TRBV20-1	TRBJ2-1	NA	TGCAGTGCTAGGGGGCAGAGGGTCCATGAGCAGTTCTTC	CSARGQRVHEQFF
few	TRBV7-7	TRBJ1-6	NA	TGTGCCAGCAGCTCGAAGAAGGACTATAATTCACCCCTCCACTTT	CASSSKKDYNSPLHF
NA	TRBV3-1	TRBJ2-1	NA	TGTGCCGCACTTCGAGGGAGGTGGCGGGCACCCTACAATGAGCAGTTCTTC	CAALRGRWRAPYNEQFF
NA	TRBV5-4	TRBJ2-3	TRBD2	TGTGCCAGCAGCTTGGAGTCAGCGGGAGAAGGAGATACGCAGTATTTT	CASSLESAGEGDTQYF